The 21 T cell receptor beta chains presented below share a single source sample, sequenced in a study of a mutant IDH1 vaccine in newly diagnosed glioma (dated by TCRdb to about 2021). The library came from the immunoSEQ multiplex PCR assay. This immuneACCESS table, as held by TCRdb, lists in-frame sequences with V and J called but not all clones. Of the missing ones, under half trace to an unresolved V gene in checked studies; the others have no known cause. The table for this sample lists around 92,000 clones; about 90% of them were counted only once. Of the sample, under 0.65% falls within the top ten clones. What this sample's time point label stands for: baseline, week 1 (first vaccination visit). The treatment or condition label for this specimen denotes: pre-vaccination baseline after standard-of-care therapy. This material consisted of PBMCs, taken from a glioma patient treated with radiotherapy, temozolomide or both. Every receptor here comes from a woman between 50 and 59 years old with glioma.

V usage is TRBV19 and J usage is TRBJ2-3, with 14 bases lining up with TRBD2. The V and J ends lost 3 bases and 7 bases, in that order; junction bases with no gene match: 9. CDR1 LNHDA and CDR2 SQIVND come from the germline V gene (reference sequence). This CDR3 region has 17 residues. The CDR3 loop reads CASSIPRLAGGRNTQYF. CDR3 nucleotides: TGTGCCAGTAGTATCCCGAGACTAGCGGGAGGGCGAAATACGCAGTATTTT. The complete variable domain, with remaining parts taken from reference TRBV19 and TRBJ2-3, reads DGGITQSPKYLFRKEGQNVTLSCEQNLNHDAMYWYRQDPGQGLRLIYYSQIVNDFQKGDIAEGYSVSREKKESFPLTVTSAQKNPTAFYLCASSIPRLAGGRNTQYFGPGTRLTVL.

The chain uses TRBV4-1 and TRBJ1-1; the D gene is possibly TRBD1 (5 bases). Trimming pared 3 bases from V and 0 bases from J, leaving 14 bases between. Germline loops: CDR1 MGHRA, CDR2 YSYEKL. The CDR3 is made up of 16 amino acids. The CDR3 loop reads CASSHPGTALNTEAFF. The CDR3 DNA reads TGCGCCAGCAGCCATCCTGGGACGGCATTGAACACTGAAGCTTTCTTT.

This clone was detected only once. This chain uses TRBV18 with TRBJ2-7; perhaps D is TRBD1 or TRBD2 (5 bases each). The CDR3 is made up of 14 amino acids. Germline loops: CDR1 KGHSH, CDR2 LQKENI. V dropped 3 bases and J dropped 6 bases, with 15 bases sitting between them. The DNA for the CDR3 is TGTGCCAGCTCACCCAGTTCAGAGGGGAGCGAGCAGTACTTC. Its translation is CASSPSSEGSEQYF.

The V gene is TRBV18, the J gene TRBJ1-4, with D unresolved. Germline V gene lookup returns CDR1 KGHSH and CDR2 LQKENI. V was clipped by 3 bases and J by 0 bases, with 11 bases between them. The CDR3 spans 16 residues. For the CDR3, the DNA is TGTGCCAGCTCACCTGACCTCCTGACAACTAATGAAAAACTGTTTTTT. Its translation is CASSPDLLTTNEKLFF.

The chain couples TRBV5-1 to TRBJ2-1, with 16 bases identical to TRBD2. After removal of 1 base from V and 1 base from J, the junction contained 5 bases not matched to a gene. Germline CDR1 reads SGHRS; CDR2 reads YFSETQ. CDR3 length: 19 residues. CDR3 loop: CASSLPGLAGGPSYNEQFF. For the CDR3, the DNA is TGCGCCAGCAGCTTGCCGGGACTAGCGGGAGGGCCTTCCTACAATGAGCAGTTCTTC.

The chain recombines TRBV5-8 with TRBJ2-1, with D maybe TRBD1 (6 bases). Germline-derived CDR1 and CDR2 are SGHTS and YDEGEE. The CDR3 contains 15 residues. The V end lost 0 bases, the J end lost 5 bases, and 12 bases lay between the germline ends. The CDR3 region is CASSLEGTLHNEQFF. CDR3 DNA sequence: TGTGCCAGCAGCTTGGAGGGGACACTTCACAATGAGCAGTTCTTC.

This rearrangement joins TRBV29-1 to TRBJ2-3, with D perhaps TRBD2 (5 bases). The CDR3 spans 13 residues. The germline CDR1 and CDR2 sequences are SQVTM and ANQGSEA. With 6 bases removed from V and 0 bases from J, the gap between germline ends came to 10 bases. The DNA of the CDR3 is TGCAGCGTACGATTAGCGAGCACAGATACGCAGTATTTT. This translates into CSVRLASTDTQYF.

The V call is TRBV6-1, the J call TRBJ2-2, with D tentatively TRBD2 (7 bases). CDR1 is MNHNS, CDR2 SASEGT, per germline. This CDR3 comprises 14 residues. V lost 7 bases, J lost 5 bases, and 14 bases lay in between. The CDR3 sequence: CASTEGGWTGELFF. DNA for the CDR3: TGTGCCAGCACCGAGGGGGGGTGGACCGGGGAGCTGTTTTTT.

This clone was seen a handful of times. CDR3 sequence: CASSSLHGDRRVNEQFF. CDR3 in DNA: TGTGCCAGCAGTTCCCTCCATGGGGACAGGAGGGTGAATGAGCAGTTCTTC. The chain links TRBV28 to TRBJ2-1; 8 nucleotides match TRBD1. Per germline, CDR1 MDHEN and CDR2 SYDVKM. The trim removed 4 bases at V and 7 bases at J, leaving 15 bases unmatched. There are 17 residues in the CDR3.

This chain uses TRBV18 with TRBJ2-2, with TRBD1 matching over 7 bases. The CDR3 loop spans 16 amino acids. The germline CDR1 and CDR2 sequences are KGHSH and LQKENI. The ends lost 1 base at V and 5 bases at J; junction bases unmatched: 7. The CDR3 reads CASSPQRQGNTGELFF. The CDR3 nucleotides read TGTGCCAGCTCACCACAGAGACAGGGCAATACCGGGGAGCTGTTTTTT. The whole variable domain, remainder taken from reference TRBV18 and TRBJ2-2, is NAGVMQNPRHLVRRRGQEARLRCSPMKGHSHVYWYRQLPEEGLKFMVYLQKENIIDESGMPKERFSAEFPKEGPSILRIQQVVRGDSAAYFCASSPQRQGNTGELFFGEGSRLTVL.

The V and J genes are TRBV5-3 and TRBJ2-1, with 13 bases that match TRBD2. TRBV5-3 is noted as an ORF with a role that remains uncertain. This CDR3 is 19 amino acids long. Unmatched junction bases numbered 9, after V lost 3 bases and J lost 0 bases. The CDR3 DNA is TGTGCCAGAAGCTACGGACTAGCGGGAGCTCCAAGCTCCTACAATGAGCAGTTCTTC. Translation gives CARSYGLAGAPSSYNEQFF.

The chain couples TRBV9 to TRBJ2-1; no firm D call. V was shortened by 0 bases and J by 7 bases, with 8 bases between the two germline ends. The CDR3 has 13 residues. Germline assignment: CDR1 SGDLS and CDR2 YYNGEE. In DNA, the CDR3 is TGTGCCAGCAGCGTAGCAGTAGGGAATGAGCAGTTCTTC. Encoded protein: CASSVAVGNEQFF.

CDR3 nucleotides: TGCGCCAGCAGCTTCCCTAGCGGGGGAGGAGAGACCCAGTACTTC. It yields the protein CASSFPSGGGETQYF. This rearrangement joins TRBV5-1 to TRBJ2-5, with 10 nucleotides matching TRBD2. V trimming: 2 bases; J trimming: 4 bases; junction bases outside the gene matches: 5. The CDR3 is made up of 15 amino acids. Looked up from germline, CDR1 is SGHRS and CDR2 is YFSETQ.

This sequence joins TRBV28 and TRBJ2-7; 8 nucleotides align to TRBD2. The junction had 11 bases not matched to a gene; V was cut back by 7 bases and J by 6 bases. Germline V gives CDR1 MDHEN, CDR2 SYDVKM. This CDR3 contains 14 residues. CDR3 nucleotide sequence: TGTGCCAGCACCCTAAGCGGGAGTCCGGGCGAGCAGTACTTC. Protein product: CASTLSGSPGEQYF. Using reference TRBV28 and TRBJ2-7 for the parts outside the CDR3, the full variable domain is DVKVTQSSRYLVKRTGEKVFLECVQDMDHENMFWYRQDPGLGLRLIYFSYDVKMKEKGDIPEGYSVSREKKERFSLILESASTNQTSMYLCASTLSGSPGEQYFGPGTRLTVT.

CDR3 DNA: TGTGCCAGCAGCCCTGTTCGGCAAGGGGCCAACGTCCTGACTTTC. Its translation is CASSPVRQGANVLTF. The chain couples TRBV11-2 to TRBJ2-6, with no clear D. The germline V and J ends were trimmed by 5 bases and 4 bases, with 12 bases remaining between them. CDR3 length equals 15 residues. Germline V CDR1 and CDR2: SGHAT, FQNNGV.

The chain has TRBV29-1 and TRBJ2-6, with no clear D. V gave up 6 bases and J gave up 0 bases, with 6 bases separating them. Germline V gives CDR1 SQVTM, CDR2 ANQGSEA. This CDR3 has 13 amino acids. The CDR3 DNA is TGCAGCGTGATCTACTCTGGGGCCAACGTCCTGACTTTC. It specifies CSVIYSGANVLTF. The full variable domain, with the rest looked up from reference TRBV29-1 and TRBJ2-6, is SAVISQKPSRDICQRGTSLTIQCQVDSQVTMMFWYRQQPGQSLTLIATANQGSEATYESGFVIDKFPISRPNLTFSTLTVSNMSPEDSSIYLCSVIYSGANVLTFGAGSRLTVL.

V and J are TRBV7-3 and TRBJ2-1; D gene unclear. V was trimmed by 5 bases and J by 7 bases, leaving 9 bases between them. This CDR3 is 12 amino acids long. Per the germline V gene, CDR1 is SGHTA and CDR2 is FQGTGA. The CDR3 protein is CASSPPSNEQFF. CDR3 in DNA: TGTGCCAGCAGCCCCCCTAGTAATGAGCAGTTCTTC.

The chain is built from TRBV6-1 and TRBJ1-1; 7 bases fit TRBD1. The germline V gene encodes CDR1 MNHNS and CDR2 SASEGT. Trimming at V came to 2 bases and at J to 0 bases, leaving 6 bases not matched to a gene. The CDR3 spans 16 residues. CDR3 sequence (DNA): TGTGCCAGCAGTGAAAGACAGGGTAACGTGAACACTGAAGCTTTCTTT. Protein sequence: CASSERQGNVNTEAFF.

The V and J genes are TRBV5-1 and TRBJ2-7; D uncertain. Germline V gives CDR1 SGHRS, CDR2 YFSETQ. The ends were cut back, 4 bases at V and 0 bases at J, with 8 bases in the middle. The CDR3 spans 13 residues. CDR3 nucleotides: TGCGCCAGCAGCGGCATCGGCTCCTACGAGCAGTACTTC. It is translated as CASSGIGSYEQYF.

The V call is TRBV19, the J call TRBJ1-1, with 7 bases identical to TRBD1. The CDR3 extends over 16 amino acids. V lost 2 bases and J lost 8; bases outside the gene matches: 14. Germline CDR1 is LNHDA and CDR2 is SQIVND (reference sequence). CDR3 sequence: CASSIKGAGSLAEAFF. The CDR3 nucleotides are TGTGCCAGTAGTATAAAGGGGGCAGGGTCGCTCGCGGAAGCTTTCTTT. Variable domain in full (rest from reference TRBV19 and TRBJ1-1): DGGITQSPKYLFRKEGQNVTLSCEQNLNHDAMYWYRQDPGQGLRLIYYSQIVNDFQKGDIAEGYSVSREKKESFPLTVTSAQKNPTAFYLCASSIKGAGSLAEAFFGQGTRLTVV.

The chain is built from TRBV10-3 and TRBJ1-5; D is unclear. This CDR3 is 15 amino acids long. The V gene lost 11 bases and the J gene lost 1 base, with 18 bases spanning the gap. The germline CDR1 and CDR2 sequences are ENHRY and SYGVKD. DNA for the CDR3: TGTGCCTCCCGGGCGGGCCCTCAAAGCAATCAGCCCCAGCATTTT. Translation gives CASRAGPQSNQPQHF.